This T cell receptor beta chain was sequenced in a study of T cell responses to AZD1222 COVID-19 vaccine (dated by TCRdb to about 2021). Looking at the study overall: Because spike-specific TCR depth and breadth did not differ between the two schedules, AZD1222 recipients who got a second dose at roughly 4 weeks were pooled with those who got a second dose at roughly 12 weeks. TCR sequencing covered fewer than 250 trial participants: some 210 given two doses of AZD1222 and approximately 26 given two doses of MenACWY control vaccine. Trial participants were enrolled into age subgroups of 18-55, 56-69 and 70-plus years, which contained 148, 28 and 57 TCR-sequenced participants, respectively.

General findings and caveats noted by the study authors: Participants were mostly white British and included more females than males, and it was suggested by the authors that clonal diversity may have been underestimated. Because no day 14 peak-response samples were available, the repertoires could be characterized only after the peak T cell response. Vaccine-associated CD4 TCRs spanned the whole spike protein, with dominant responses in regions 160-218 and 743-854. Spike-specific TCR breadth and depth rose significantly after two AZD1222 doses compared with day 0 and with MenACWY recipients. Reportedly, almost half of the unique spike-specific TCRs recognized epitopes lying outside the regions that are mutated in the B.1.351 and B.1.1.7 variants. The 56-69-year group was small, and its depth increase did not reach significance, likely because of low power. Conclusions about previously exposed vaccinees are limited, since just 5 or 6 AZD1222 recipients were seropositive for SARS-CoV-2 at baseline.

Taken with the paper, the label for time point translates to: baseline before first vaccination. The vaccinee samples were drawn from two UK trials, COV001 and COV002, one of which was a single-blind randomized controlled phase 2/3 trial testing AZD1222 (ChAdOx1 nCoV-19) in healthy adults. Trial participant PBMC samples were collected at day 0 and day 28 after the second dose for TCRbeta chain sequencing. This clone was recorded only once. Its recognized antigen is unknown. Base quality data are lacking; no much larger clone is found one base away. Counted from cysteine to phenylalanine, this CDR3 has 13 amino acids. The read is trimmed to its CDR3 DNA, 39 bases read in frame from base 1. Trimming takes 11 bases from V and 3 bases from J, and the germline ends sit 13 bases apart. CDR1 MDHEN and CDR2 SYDVKM are derived from the germline V gene. The CDR3 regions of human TCRbeta chains were analyzed by immunosequencing. As for how the authors treated the data: TCRs in the repertoires were matched against a reference library of SARS-CoV-2-specific TCRs that had been generated with the MIRA antigen-specificity platform. Breadth was defined as the fraction of unique TCRs that were SARS-CoV-2-associated. Depth was defined as the fraction of total T cells that were SARS-CoV-2-associated. Using the MIRA data, each spike-specific TCR was assigned both to the spike region to which the TCR was reactive and to a CD4 or CD8 class. Log10-transformed breadth and depth values were compared by one-way ANOVA with Sidak's multiple comparisons tests. Imported from immuneACCESS, the table was reduced by TCRdb to in-frame sequences with V and J called. These copies leave out some clones; in studies compared against another copy, an unresolved V gene accounts for under half, and the cause of the remainder is not known. D and trimming come from the DNA, and the V and J calls and clone size come from that table. For this sample the table gives some 86,000 clones, of which 90% to 95% were detected only once. Clones ranked in the top ten supply more than 4.5% of the sample.

This sequence was found in an adult in good health. Recombination connected TRBV28 to TRBJ1-4; the D gene is perhaps TRBD1, on 5 matching bases. Sequenced material: peripheral blood, taken on day 0 of AZD1222 vaccination. The nucleotide sequence reads as follows: TGTGCCGGGGGGGACGGTTCTAATGAAAAACTGTTTTTT. This is translated as CAGGDGSNEKLFF.